The T cell receptor beta chain under discussion was sequenced for a study of CXCR3-negative and CXCR3-positive naive CD8 T cells. Study overall: About 150 million TRB reads in total, about 1.5 +/- 0.3 million per library. General study findings and limits: More hydrophobic TRB CDR3s occurred in CXCR3-positive than in CXCR3-negative naive cells. The naive subsets expressed comparable surface CD5, and the authors inferred TCR strength from TRB CDR3 properties.

It was by 5' RACE with UMI labels that the TRB cDNA libraries were prepared. TCRdb reprocessed the 5' RACE reads, with one entry per CDR3 protein and no DNA. Here the sample table reports approximately 70,000 distinct CDR3 sequences. Naive CD8+ T cells had a CD45RO-CCR7+CD27+CD95- phenotype. The CDR3 runs to 15 residues. Germline loops: CDR1 SGHAT, CDR2 FQNNGV. Note on this clonotype: Its antigen is undetermined.

The sample was naive CXCR3- CD8+ T cells from blood. Subset of the sample: CD45RO-CCR7+CD27+CD95- naive CD8+ T cells lacking CXCR3 (TNR3-). V is TRBV11-2 and J is TRBJ2-1; the TCRdb call, TRBD2, lacks DNA for checking. This TCR derives from a human donor in good health. Some clones in this sample may be carry-over from other donors' samples. The chain's CDR3 is CASSQRWPEPNEQFF.